This TCR beta chain derives from a study of cytomegalovirus exposure and HLA in healthy donors. Across the whole study: As released early, the data held roughly 85 million unique TCRs from HLA-typed donors.

In the case of this clone: Its antigen is unidentified.

V lost 0 bases to trimming and J lost 2 bases; unmatched junction nucleotides: 2. Germline V CDR1 and CDR2: MNHEY, SMNVEV (reference sequence). The CDR3 extends over 16 amino acids. PCR involved 60 Vbeta and 13 Jbeta primers. As processed by the authors: Unique TCR beta chains totaled some 81 million in a later count, with around 12 million of them shared. TCRdb's copy holds only in-frame clones and misses some; the assay was immunoSEQ multiplex PCR. V and J calls and clone size are given by that table; D and trimming were obtained from the DNA. The data show roughly 160,000 clones, more than 75% seen once. Overall study findings and caveats: The authors considered a cluster of highly shared sequence variants likely to be a sequencing artifact. As was reported, the HLA-A and HLA-B alleles of most subjects were accurately predicted from TCR beta sequences.

This receptor was obtained from a man between 18 and 35 years old in good health and CMV-seropositive. The chain joins TRBV27 to TRBJ2-7; 12 bases line up with TRBD2. Sequencing was performed on PBMCs. The CDR3 DNA reads as TGTGCCAGCAGTTTATCGGCTAGCGGGAGGGCCTACGAGCAGTACTTC. Residues: CASSLSASGRAYEQYF.